This TCR beta chain was recorded in a study of CD4 T cells in relation to SARS-CoV-2 and coronaviruses. Across the whole study: TCR beta CDR3s were sequenced after roughly 10-day antigen culture of PBMCs. Study findings and constraints: In 55% to 75% of donors, memory CD4+ clonotypes crossrecognized SARS-CoV-2 and at least one common cold coronavirus spike.

Only in-frame clones appear in the TCRdb table, and some are missing; sequencing was by immunoSEQ multiplex PCR. The table lists under 25,000 clones, around four fifths of them singletons, with 19% in the top ten. As regards this clone: As yet, its antigen is unknown.

CD4+ T cells from unexposed donors were obtained before the COVID-19 pandemic (2011-2018). CD4+ T cells were isolated from the cells after around eleven days of culture. Cells permitting, SARS-CoV-2 S/N and four cold-coronavirus spikes were tested on unexposed-donor CD4+ T cells. The CDR3 loop spans 14 amino acids. The V gene's germline CDR1 is LNHDA and CDR2 SQIVND (reference sequence). The V gene lost 10 bases and the J gene lost 2 bases, with 12 bases spanning the gap. V and J are TRBV19 and TRBJ1-6; D gene uncertain. Sample: CD4+ T cells from PBMCs, cultured in vitro. The receptor's source is a human donor in good health. The CDR3 is CATQPGAYNSPLHF. The CDR3 region has the DNA TGTGCCACCCAGCCCGGGGCCTATAATTCACCCCTCCACTTT. Based on the CDR3 plus reference TRBV19 and TRBJ1-6, the full variable domain is DGGITQSPKYLFRKEGQNVTLSCEQNLNHDAMYWYRQDPGQGLRLIYYSQIVNDFQKGDIAEGYSVSREKKESFPLTVTSAQKNPTAFYLCATQPGAYNSPLHFGNGTRLTVT.